This TCR beta chain stems from a study of blood T cells in healthy people across ages. Primed by a sample-barcoded 5' primer and a J-beta primer mix, a second PCR proceeded for roughly 7 to 12 cycles. Every molecule of cDNA carried a tag from a template-switch adaptor with 12 random nucleotides. MiXCR, run by TCRdb on the 5' RACE reads, gives a single entry per CDR3 protein. The sample contains approximately 800,000 distinct CDR3 sequences, around 45% of which appear only once. This clonotype was observed a few times. Per the germline V gene, CDR1 is SGHDT and CDR2 is YYEEEE. This CDR3 has 15 residues. V lost 3 bases and J 3 bases, leaving 13 bases between the germline ends. Healthy Caucasian individuals from Russia aged roughly 6 to 90 served as donors. The authors drew around 9.3 milliliters of peripheral blood from each donor.

This sequence was found in a man at least 80 years old in good health. The J gene is TRBJ2-1, the V gene TRBV5-6; tentatively, D is TRBD1 (6 bases). Sequenced material: blood. The DNA of the CDR3 is TGTGCCAGCAGCTCCGGGACAAGAGTCTACAATGAGCAGTTCTTC. This translates into CASSSGTRVYNEQFF.